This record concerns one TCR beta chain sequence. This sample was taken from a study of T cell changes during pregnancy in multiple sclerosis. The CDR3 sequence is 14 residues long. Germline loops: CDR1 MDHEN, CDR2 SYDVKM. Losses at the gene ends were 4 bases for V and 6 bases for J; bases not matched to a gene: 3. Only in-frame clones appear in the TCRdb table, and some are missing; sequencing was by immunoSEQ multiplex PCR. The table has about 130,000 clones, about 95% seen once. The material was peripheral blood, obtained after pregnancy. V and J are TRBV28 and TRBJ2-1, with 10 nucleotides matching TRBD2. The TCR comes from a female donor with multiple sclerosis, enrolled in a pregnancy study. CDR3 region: CASSSSSGSNEQFF. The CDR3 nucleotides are TGTGCCAGCAGTTCCTCTAGCGGGAGCAATGAGCAGTTCTTC. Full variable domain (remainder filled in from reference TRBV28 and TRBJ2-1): DVKVTQSSRYLVKRTGEKVFLECVQDMDHENMFWYRQDPGLGLRLIYFSYDVKMKEKGDIPEGYSVSREKKERFSLILESASTNQTSMYLCASSSSSGSNEQFFGPGTRLTVL.